Listed below are T cell receptor beta chains from one sample, sequenced in a study of a mutant IDH1 vaccine in newly diagnosed glioma. Using immunoSEQ multiplex PCR, the repertoire was profiled, and TCRdb retains in-frame clones only, with some absent. The sample contains roughly 130,000 clones, around 77% of which appear only once. No antigens are known for them. Sample: PBMCs, taken from a glioma patient whose treatment included an IDH1 peptide vaccine. The receptors were sampled from a man in his forties or fifties with glioma. Both conserved end residues are part of each CDR3. A D gene is named only where the DNA matches it firmly. Size is stated for part of the rows, as once, few or many counts, or as a class when the clone is expanded.

-,-,TRBJ2-7,TRBV12-2,TGTGCAAGTCGCTTAGAGTGCCCCCAGAAGGGCTCCTACGAGCAGTACTTC,CASRLECPQKGSYEQYF
few,-,TRBJ1-2,TRBV12-5,TGTGCTAGTGGTTGGGCCGGGGGCTATGGCTACACCTTC,CASGWAGGYGYTF
few,-,TRBJ2-4,TRBV18,TGTGCCAGCTCACCACCGATTTCCCCCAAAAACATTCAGTACTTC,CASSPPISPKNIQYF
-,-,TRBJ1-1,TRBV10-2,TGCGCCAGCAGTGGGGGAGGGGTGAACACTGAAGCTTTCTTT,CASSGGGVNTEAFF
few,-,TRBJ1-2,TRBV7-9,TGTGCCAGCAGCCTCAGAGAAGGCTACACCTTC,CASSLREGYTF
-,-,TRBJ2-5,TRBV30,TGTGCCTGGAGTCTTGGACTACAAGAGACCCAGTACTTC,CAWSLGLQETQYF
-,TRBD2,TRBJ2-1,TRBV7-8,TGTGCCATCGCGGGGGGATTAGCGGGAGGGAGTGAGCAGTTCTTC,CAIAGGLAGGSEQFF
once,-,TRBJ2-2,TRBV4-2,TGTGCCAGCAGCCAAGGCAGGGTGAACACCGGGGAGCTGTTTTTT,CASSQGRVNTGELFF
-,TRBD1,TRBJ2-7,TRBV6-6,TGTGCCAGCAGTTACTTCCGCAGGGGGAATTTGAGAGAGCAGTACTTC,CASSYFRRGNLREQYF
-,TRBD2,TRBJ2-3,TRBV10-3,TGTGCCATCAGTGGCGGACTAGCCGAAGATACGCAGTATTTT,CAISGGLAEDTQYF
few,TRBD2,TRBJ2-7,TRBV10-3,TGTGCCATCAGTGCGGGACTAGCGGGAGGCAGCGAGCAGTACTTC,CAISAGLAGGSEQYF
-,-,TRBJ2-3,TRBV7-9,TGTGCCAGCAGCTCGGGACTTTCTAGCACAGATACGCAGTATTTT,CASSSGLSSTDTQYF
-,-,TRBJ2-5,TRBV4-3,TGCGCCAGCAGCCAAGACAGGGCCAAACAAGAGACCCAGTACTTC,CASSQDRAKQETQYF
once,-,TRBJ1-5,TRBV7-9,TGTGCCAGCAGCTTGGACAGCACTAATCAGCCCCAGCATTTT,CASSLDSTNQPQHF
-,-,TRBJ2-5,TRBV6-6,TGTGCCAGCGAAGGGGGGGGCTGGAAGACCCAGTACTTC,CASEGGGWKTQYF
-,TRBD2,TRBJ2-5,TRBV4-1,TGCGCCAGCAGCCAAGACCCTAGCGGGGGAGGAGAGACCCAGTACTTC,CASSQDPSGGGETQYF
-,TRBD1,TRBJ2-7,TRBV7-6,TGTGCCAGCAGCTTAGTACAGGGGGCCTACGAGCAGTACTTC,CASSLVQGAYEQYF
few,TRBD1,TRBJ1-4,TRBV10-3,TGTGCCATCAGGCCGGGACAGGGTGGAGAAAAACTGTTTTTT,CAIRPGQGGEKLFF
-,TRBD1,TRBJ1-2,TRBV5-1,TGCGCCAGCAGCTTGGTTTTGGGACAGGGGGCGGTGAGTGGCTACACCTTC,CASSLVLGQGAVSGYTF
-,TRBD1,TRBJ2-7,TRBV6-1,TGTGCCAGCAGTGAAATTGGACAGGGCTTCTACGAGCAGTACTTC,CASSEIGQGFYEQYF
-,-,TRBJ2-7,TRBV9,TGTGCCAGCAGCCCCACCCCCGGCGGCTCCTACGAGCAGTACTTC,CASSPTPGGSYEQYF
few,-,TRBJ1-3,TRBV2,TGTGCCAGAAAACAGGGTATTGGAAACACCATATATTTT,CARKQGIGNTIYF
few,-,TRBJ2-1,TRBV5-6,TGTGCCAGCAGCTCGACACGCAATGAGCAGTTCTTC,CASSSTRNEQFF
-,TRBD2,TRBJ2-5,TRBV11-1,TGTGCCAGCAGCCCGCGGGGGGTTCCAGAGACCCAGTACTTC,CASSPRGVPETQYF
-,-,TRBJ1-5,TRBV6-6,TGTGCCAGCAGTCATAATCAGCCCCAGCATTTT,CASSHNQPQHF
-,TRBD1,TRBJ1-4,TRBV5-1,TGCGCCAGCAGCTCATCGACAGGGGATGGTGAAAAACTGTTTTTT,CASSSSTGDGEKLFF
once,TRBD1,TRBJ1-2,TRBV6-1,TGTGCCAGCAGTGAAGGGACAGGAGGTAGCTATGGCTACACCTTC,CASSEGTGGSYGYTF
-,-,TRBJ2-1,TRBV4-3,TGCGCCAGCAGCCAAGAAGCGCGCTTTCCCTACAATGAGCAGTTCTTC,CASSQEARFPYNEQFF
few,-,TRBJ1-5,TRBV5-6,TGTGCCAGCAGCTGGGGGGACAATCAGCCCCAGCATTTT,CASSWGDNQPQHF
-,TRBD1,TRBJ2-7,TRBV7-2,TGTGCCAGCAGCTCACTCCGGACAGGAGAAAGCGAGCAGTACTTC,CASSSLRTGESEQYF
-,TRBD2,TRBJ2-3,TRBV11-3,TGTGCCAGCAGCGATGGGACTAGGGACACAGATACGCAGTATTTT,CASSDGTRDTDTQYF
once,-,TRBJ2-5,TRBV5-4,TGTGCCAGCAGCTTCTTGGGCGACGAGACCCAGTACTTC,CASSFLGDETQYF
-,-,TRBJ2-7,TRBV19,TGTGCCAGTAGTAGGACTAAAAAGTACGAGCAGTACTTC,CASSRTKKYEQYF
-,-,TRBJ1-2,TRBV6-1,TGTGCCAGCAGCCAAACGGACACCAACTATGGCTACACCTTC,CASSQTDTNYGYTF
-,-,TRBJ2-3,TRBV4-2,TGTGCCAGCAGCCAAGTAGGGGCAGATACGCAGTATTTT,CASSQVGADTQYF
-,TRBD2,TRBJ2-1,TRBV30,TGTGCCTGGAGCAGTGGCGGGGGGGTCCATGAGCAGTTCTTC,CAWSSGGGVHEQFF
-,-,TRBJ2-3,TRBV19,TGTGCCAGCCGGCAGGTGGGGGGCCTTGATACGCAGTATTTT,CASRQVGGLDTQYF
few,-,TRBJ1-1,TRBV18,TGTGCCAGCTCACCGGGGGGCAGTCACAACACTGAAGCTTTCTTT,CASSPGGSHNTEAFF
-,-,TRBJ2-2,TRBV9,TGTGCCAGCAGCGTAACGGTCAACAAGGCCGGGGAGCTGTTTTTT,CASSVTVNKAGELFF
-,-,TRBJ2-6,TRBV5-6,TGTGCCAGCAGCCAAATTGGGACAAGGGATACCTCTGGGGCCAACGTCCTGACTTTC,CASSQIGTRDTSGANVLTF
few,-,TRBJ1-2,TRBV28,TGTGCCAGCAGTGATAACAAGGGTTGGGCGTGGGGCTACACCTTC,CASSDNKGWAWGYTF
-,-,TRBJ2-2,TRBV2,TGTGCCAGCAGGACAGGGGGACTAGCGACCACCGGGGAGCTGTTTTTT,CASRTGGLATTGELFF
-,-,TRBJ2-1,TRBV25-1,TGTGCCAGCAGTGATGCCCGGGACTCCGGAGCCGAGCAGTTCTTC,CASSDARDSGAEQFF
once,-,TRBJ2-7,TRBV7-8,TGTGCCAGCAGCTTAATCGACCAAATCTACGAGCAGTACTTC,CASSLIDQIYEQYF